The rows below give T cell receptor beta chains drawn from one sample of a study of blood T cell repertoires in COVID-19. Profiled with immunoSEQ multiplex PCR; TCRdb holds only in-frame clones, not every one. The data contain about 440,000 clones, roughly 91% of them singletons. The specimen sequenced was PBMCs or T cells enriched from blood (not recorded which). These receptor sequences come from a man aged 18 to 35 who had recovered from COVID-19. Each CDR3 is given with its conserved first and last residue. A D gene is named only where the DNA matches it firmly. Where a row states a size, it is once, few, many or the class of an expanded clone; other rows omit it.

j_gene: TRBJ2-7; abundance: NA; v_gene: TRBV4-1; d_gene: TRBD1; CDR3nt: TGCGCCAGCAGCCAAGGGACAGGGGACGAGCAGTACTTC; CDR3aa: CASSQGTGDEQYF
j_gene: TRBJ2-2; abundance: NA; v_gene: TRBV10-3; d_gene: TRBD2; CDR3nt: TGTGCCATCAGTGAACTAGCGGGTACCGGGGAGCTGTTTTTT; CDR3aa: CAISELAGTGELFF
j_gene: TRBJ1-6; abundance: NA; v_gene: TRBV18; d_gene: TRBD1; CDR3nt: TGTGCCAGCACGACAGGGGGCTATAATTCACCCCTCCACTTT; CDR3aa: CASTTGGYNSPLHF
j_gene: TRBJ2-5; abundance: NA; v_gene: TRBV11-1; d_gene: NA; CDR3nt: TGTGCCAGCAGCCCCGACAGGGAGACCCAGTACTTC; CDR3aa: CASSPDRETQYF
j_gene: TRBJ1-2; abundance: NA; v_gene: TRBV28; d_gene: NA; CDR3nt: TGTGCCAGCAGTTTACTTGGTCAGTACTATGGCTACACCTTC; CDR3aa: CASSLLGQYYGYTF
j_gene: TRBJ1-2; abundance: NA; v_gene: TRBV5-5; d_gene: TRBD1; CDR3nt: TGTGCCAGCAGCTTGCACCCCCCCGGGACAGGGGATGGCTACACCTTC; CDR3aa: CASSLHPPGTGDGYTF
j_gene: TRBJ1-2; abundance: few; v_gene: TRBV28; d_gene: NA; CDR3nt: TGTGCCACCAGTTCTTACAGGGAGAATGGCTACACCTTC; CDR3aa: CATSSYRENGYTF
j_gene: TRBJ1-4; abundance: NA; v_gene: TRBV6-1; d_gene: TRBD1; CDR3nt: TGTGCCAGCAGTGAACGAACAGGAGGACAGGCTCGGATTTTT; CDR3aa: CASSERTGGQARIF
j_gene: TRBJ2-3; abundance: NA; v_gene: TRBV9; d_gene: TRBD1; CDR3nt: TGTGCCAGCAGCGGTACAGGGGCTGATACGCAGTATTTT; CDR3aa: CASSGTGADTQYF
j_gene: TRBJ1-5; abundance: NA; v_gene: TRBV29-1; d_gene: NA; CDR3nt: TGCAGCGTTGCTCTCAGTAGCAATCAGCCCCAGCATTTT; CDR3aa: CSVALSSNQPQHF
j_gene: TRBJ2-7; abundance: NA; v_gene: TRBV6-5; d_gene: TRBD1; CDR3nt: TGTGCCAGCAGCCAGGGACAGCAGAGCTCCTACGAGCAGTACTTC; CDR3aa: CASSQGQQSSYEQYF